Below, 20 T cell receptor beta chains from the same sample are listed, as sequenced in a study of cytomegalovirus exposure and HLA in healthy donors. Repertoires were generated with immunoSEQ multiplex PCR, while TCRdb's copy carries only in-frame clones and drops some. Counted here are around 400,000 clones, 75% to 90% occurring once; the ten biggest clones make up roughly 0.75%. The specimen sequenced was PBMCs. The receptor source for this set is a woman between 18 and 30 years old in good health and CMV-seronegative.

The rearrangement links TRBV6-5 to TRBJ2-5; D perhaps matches TRBD2 (5 bases). Germline V gives CDR1 MNHEY, CDR2 SVGAGI. This CDR3 is 15 amino acids long. Trimming stripped 5 bases from V and 2 bases from J, with 15 bases between. The CDR3 loop is CASSAGTWAQETQYF. The CDR3 bases are TGTGCCAGCAGTGCGGGTACTTGGGCACAAGAGACCCAGTACTTC.

The chain joins TRBV4-1 to TRBJ1-2; 8 bases align to TRBD1. This CDR3 comprises 15 residues. Losses at the gene ends were 0 bases for V and 5 bases for J; bases not matched to a gene: 5. The germline CDR1 and CDR2 sequences are MGHRA and YSYEKL. The CDR3 here is CASSQEGTGRYGYTF. In DNA form, the CDR3 reads TGCGCCAGCAGCCAAGAAGGGACAGGTCGGTATGGCTACACCTTC.

The chain has TRBV5-1 and TRBJ2-2; 10 nucleotides match TRBD1. The trim removed 7 bases at V and 4 bases at J, leaving 7 bases unmatched. Germline V CDR1 and CDR2: SGHRS, YFSETQ. The length of the CDR3 is 15 residues. The CDR3 here is CASHLWTGGTGELFF. The CDR3, as DNA: TGCGCCAGCCACCTTTGGACAGGGGGCACCGGGGAGCTGTTTTTT. Full variable domain (rest looked up from reference TRBV5-1 and TRBJ2-2): KAGVTQTPRYLIKTRGQQVTLSCSPISGHRSVSWYQQTPGQGLQFLFEYFSETQRNKGNFPGRFSGRQFSNSRSEMNVSTLELGDSALYLCASHLWTGGTGELFFGEGSRLTVL.

V is TRBV5-6 and J is TRBJ2-7, with a tentative D call TRBD2 (5 bases). The CDR3 is made up of 15 amino acids. Germline V CDR1 and CDR2: SGHDT, YYEEEE. The germline V and J ends were trimmed by 0 bases and 1 base, with 11 bases remaining between them. This CDR3 is CASSLGFSGSYEQYF. The CDR3 DNA reads TGTGCCAGCAGCTTGGGATTCTCGGGATCCTACGAGCAGTACTTC.

The V gene is TRBV18, the J gene TRBJ2-3; 10 bases match TRBD2. This CDR3 comprises 13 residues. Germline V gives CDR1 KGHSH, CDR2 LQKENI. The V and J ends lost 8 bases and 4 bases, in that order; junction bases with no gene match: 3. CDR3 region: CASRGTSADTQYF. In DNA form, the CDR3 reads TGTGCCAGCCGGGGGACTAGCGCAGATACGCAGTATTTT.

The chain joins TRBV29-1 to TRBJ2-7; TRBD1 might be the D (5 bases). The CDR3 is 12 amino acids. CDR1 SQVTM and CDR2 ANQGSEA come from the germline V gene. V was clipped by 7 bases and J by 2 bases, with 12 bases between them. The CDR3 sequence: CSAVTGTYEQYF. Written as DNA, the CDR3 is TGCAGCGCCGTTACAGGCACCTACGAGCAGTACTTC.

The V and J genes are TRBV27 and TRBJ2-7; 12 positions agree with TRBD2. J was trimmed by 3 bases and V by 5 bases; bases with no gene match: 8. Germline V CDR1 and CDR2: MNHEY, SMNVEV (reference sequence). The CDR3 covers 16 residues. The CDR3 sequence: CASSQPMGLAGYEQYF. CDR3 DNA sequence: TGTGCCAGCAGTCAACCTATGGGACTAGCGGGCTACGAGCAGTACTTC.

This clone was found once. The genes are TRBV28 and TRBJ2-3; 9 bases match TRBD2. The germline gives CDR1 MDHEN, CDR2 SYDVKM. The CDR3 contains 16 residues. Trimming removed 7 bases from V and 2 bases from J; junction bases left unmatched: 10. The CDR3 DNA is TGTGCCAGCACCGCCGTAGCGGGACTAGCCACAGATACGCAGTATTTT. Residues: CASTAVAGLATDTQYF.

V is TRBV6-6 and J is TRBJ1-6, with TRBD1 as a possible D gene (5 bases). The CDR3 contains 14 residues. The germline gives CDR1 MNHNY, CDR2 SVGAGI (reference sequence). Trimming took 7 bases from V and 5 from J, leaving 12 bases between them. CDR3 region: CASTHGGNNSPLHF. The CDR3 DNA sequence: TGTGCCAGCACTCACGGGGGGAATAATTCACCCCTCCACTTT.

The chain links TRBV2 to TRBJ2-1, with 11 bases aligning to TRBD2. Germline CDR1 and CDR2: SNHLY and FYNNEI. J gave up 2 bases and V 3 bases, and 6 bases lay outside the gene matches. The CDR3 sequence is 17 residues long. CDR3 amino acids: CASSDPTSGSPYNEQFF. The DNA for the CDR3 is TGTGCCAGCAGTGATCCCACTAGCGGGAGTCCCTACAATGAGCAGTTCTTC.

V is TRBV28 and J is TRBJ2-5, with D unresolved. The CDR3 runs 13 residues. V was pared by 1 base and J by 9 bases, with 12 bases between. Germline lookup yields CDR1 MDHEN and CDR2 SYDVKM. The CDR3 coding sequence is TGTGCCAGCAGTTTATCGCTGTCGGTGCCCCAGTACTTC. Its protein product is CASSLSLSVPQYF.

V usage is TRBV11-2 and J usage is TRBJ2-3; D possibly corresponds to TRBD2 (7 bases). Trimming took off 5 bases at V and 2 bases at J, with 17 bases between the two ends. This CDR3 is 16 amino acids long. The V gene's germline CDR1 is SGHAT and CDR2 FQNNGV. CDR3 residues: CASSPGASGPTDTQYF. For the CDR3, the DNA is TGTGCCAGCAGCCCAGGGGCTAGCGGACCCACAGATACGCAGTATTTT.

The J gene is TRBJ2-1, the V gene TRBV4-2, with 10 bases matching TRBD2. Germline CDR1 is LGHNA and CDR2 is YNFKEQ. This CDR3 is built from 16 residues. The trim removed 5 bases at V and 1 base at J, leaving 5 bases unmatched. This CDR3 is CASSGTSGASYNEQFF. The DNA for the CDR3 is TGTGCCAGCAGCGGAACTAGCGGGGCATCCTACAATGAGCAGTTCTTC.

CDR3 sequence reads: CASSLTRDSSYNSPLHF. CDR3 DNA: TGTGCCAGCAGTTTAACCCGGGACAGCTCCTATAATTCACCCCTCCACTTT. The gene calls are TRBV28 and TRBJ1-6; 7 nucleotides agree with TRBD1. J was trimmed by 0 bases and V by 2 bases; bases with no gene match: 4. The length of the CDR3 is 17 residues. Germline CDR1 and CDR2: MDHEN and SYDVKM.

The chain is built from TRBV28 and TRBJ1-4; 8 bases align to TRBD1. CDR1 is MDHEN and CDR2 is SYDVKM in the germline V gene. Germline trimming cut 5 bases from V and 7 bases from J; bases unmatched to any gene: 9. The CDR3 sequence is 15 residues long. The CDR3: CASSQGAPGGEKLFF. The CDR3 DNA is TGTGCCAGCAGTCAGGGGGCGCCTGGGGGTGAAAAACTGTTTTTT.

The V and J genes are TRBV5-1 and TRBJ2-1; 8 positions agree with TRBD2. The CDR3 runs 13 residues. The germline CDR1 and CDR2 sequences are SGHRS and YFSETQ. V was clipped by 2 bases and J by 7 bases; unmatched bases: 2. The CDR3 nucleotides read TGCGCCAGCAGCTTCCCTAGCGGGAATGAGCAGTTCTTC. Its translation: CASSFPSGNEQFF.

The chain employs TRBV15 and TRBJ2-3, with D possibly TRBD1 on 6 matching bases. The CDR3 totals 16 residues. CDR1 is LNHNV, CDR2 YYDKDF, per germline (reference sequence). Trimming left V 3 bases short and J 2 bases short, with 15 bases between. The CDR3 sequence: CATSSLLGASTDTQYF. CDR3 nucleotides: TGTGCCACCAGCAGCCTCTTGGGGGCTTCCACAGATACGCAGTATTTT.

The CDR3 protein is CASTPRGRTQPQHF. In DNA, the CDR3 is TGTGCCAGTACCCCCAGGGGGCGAACTCAGCCCCAGCATTTT. The chain joins TRBV19 to TRBJ1-5; 8 bases are a match to TRBD1. Germline trimming cut 7 bases from V and 6 bases from J; bases unmatched to any gene: 8. Germline loops: CDR1 LNHDA, CDR2 SQIVND (reference sequence). The CDR3 extends over 14 amino acids.

This chain connects TRBV30 to TRBJ2-7; no clear D. Trimming took off 0 bases at V and 1 base at J, with 10 bases between the two ends. Germline V gene sequence: CDR1 GTSNPN, CDR2 SVGIG (reference sequence). The CDR3 is 14 residues long. The CDR3 region is CAWSVPERSYEQYF. The CDR3 DNA sequence: TGTGCCTGGAGTGTACCGGAGAGATCCTACGAGCAGTACTTC. The full variable domain, with the rest looked up from reference TRBV30 and TRBJ2-7, is SQTIHQWPATLVQPVGSPLSLECTVEGTSNPNLYWYRQAAGRGLQLLFYSVGIGQISSEVPQNLSASRPQDRQFILSSKKLLLSDSGFYLCAWSVPERSYEQYFGPGTRLTVT.

The chain uses TRBV10-3 and TRBJ2-1; 13 nucleotides agree with TRBD2. The CDR3 totals 17 residues. CDR1 ENHRY and CDR2 SYGVKD come from the germline V gene. With V trimmed by 3 bases and J by 4 bases, 6 bases remained unmatched. CDR3 in DNA: TGTGCCATCAGTGACCGCGGACTAGCGGGGGCTTACAATGAGCAGTTCTTC. It is translated as CAISDRGLAGAYNEQFF.